This T cell receptor beta chain was recovered during a study of cytomegalovirus exposure and HLA in healthy donors. Study at large: An analysis done earlier identified around 100 million unique TCR beta sequences from approximately 180 million T cells.

This CDR3 comprises 16 residues. Trimming stripped 3 bases from V and 6 bases from J, with 15 bases between. In germline, CDR1 is SGHTA, CDR2 FQGNSA. The study's findings and limits: V- and J-gene trimming in TCR beta was tied to a missense DCLRE1C variant by an analysis performed later. Roughly uniform depth of sequencing across donors was assumed in presence/absence analyses.

About this clone itself: Antigen unknown.

The PCR used 60 Vbeta and 13 Jbeta primers. Data came from immunoSEQ multiplex PCR; TCRdb stores just in-frame clones and leaves some out. The sample holds 90,000 to 150,000 clones, around 80% seen once. This sequence was found in a female donor in good health and CMV-seronegative. The sequenced sample was PBMCs. The chain carries TRBV7-2 and TRBJ1-6; D gene ambiguous. Here the CDR3 reads CASSFQQYEGNSPLHF. The CDR3, as DNA: TGTGCCAGCAGCTTTCAACAGTACGAGGGTAATTCACCCCTCCACTTT. Complete variable domain (other parts from reference TRBV7-2 and TRBJ1-6): GAGVSQSPSNKVTEKGKDVELRCDPISGHTALYWYRQSLGQGLEFLIYFQGNSAPDKSGLPSDRFSAERTGGSVSTLTIQRTQQEDSAVYLCASSFQQYEGNSPLHFGNGTRLTVT.